This T cell receptor beta chain appears in the sequencing data of a study of T cell responses to AZD1222 COVID-19 vaccine. The table came from immunoSEQ multiplex PCR; TCRdb's copy has only in-frame clones and leaves some out. The sample comprises 92,000 or so clones, around nine tenths of which are singletons, and roughly 5% rests with the top ten. Study findings and constraints: The study identified only a handful of AZD1222 recipients as seropositive at baseline. Donors were largely white British and mainly female; clonal diversity was possibly underestimated. Rises in breadth and depth of Spike-specific TCRs came after two AZD1222 doses.

The CDR3 loop spans 17 amino acids. Deletions cut 6 bases from V and 0 bases from J, with 18 bases between. Germline V gene sequence: CDR1 ENHRY, CDR2 SYGVKD. Pooled together were second doses at about 4 or about 12 weeks. Remarks on this clone: Its antigen is unidentified.

The clonotype originates from an adult who received the AZD1222 COVID-19 vaccine. The chain recombines TRBV10-3 with TRBJ1-3; D is unresolved. Sequenced material: peripheral blood, taken 28 days after the second AZD1222 dose. The CDR3 nucleotides are TGTGCCATCAGGCTACAGCCCCTGATCGCCTCTGGAAACACCATATATTTT. This gives the protein CAIRLQPLIASGNTIYF.